The clone carrying this TCR beta chain was detected only once. Its antigen is currently unknown. These data originate in a study of cytomegalovirus exposure and HLA in healthy donors. Across the whole study: Unique TCRs numbering around 80 million, obtained from HLA-typed donors, made up an early data release.

Study-wide findings and caveats: Across donors, presence/absence analyses took sequencing depth to be roughly uniform. Relative to equally common others, HLA-associated TCR beta chains showed greater clonal expansion in a later analysis. Later findings reportedly placed an Asian-associated ancestry cluster below the roughly 700-donor mean for N-insertions.

Use of 60 Vbeta and 13 Jbeta primers characterized the PCR. Assay: immunoSEQ multiplex PCR; the TCRdb copy retains only in-frame clones and omits some. The table includes around 100,000 clones, over 65% detected once. The CDR3 covers 15 residues. V was shortened by 0 bases and J by 6 bases, with 15 bases between the two germline ends. The germline V gene encodes CDR1 SGHDT and CDR2 YYEEEE. The chain couples TRBV5-6 to TRBJ1-1; TRBD1 might be the D (6 bases). Material: PBMCs. The clonotype comes from a woman aged 25 to 45 in good health and CMV-seronegative. CDR3 DNA: TGTGCCAGCAGCTTGGTTGGGGGAGGGGGACCTGAAGCTTTCTTT. Encoded protein: CASSLVGGGGPEAFF.